Each of the 9 T cell receptor beta chains below was sequenced from the same sample in a study of graft-versus-host responses after intestinal transplantation. Produced via immunoSEQ multiplex PCR; TCRdb's table is partial and in-frame only. The table has about 59,000 clones, about 94% seen once. No antigen has been identified for these receptors. Specimen: unstimulated CD4+ T cells sorted from spleen or lymph node cells, collected before transplant. The receptors originated from a human donor who was the organ donor for an intestinal transplant.

The chain joins TRBV14 to TRBJ2-7; possible D gene TRBD1, 7 bases. The CDR3 consists of 18 residues. V was cut by 0 bases and J by 4 bases, with 22 bases left in between. Per the germline V gene, CDR1 is SGHDN and CDR2 is FVKESK. The CDR3: CASSQDGPVTRGRYEQYF. The DNA for the CDR3 is TGTGCCAGCAGCCAAGATGGCCCCGTAACCAGGGGGAGGTACGAGCAGTACTTC.

The J gene is TRBJ1-2, the V gene TRBV5-4; 10 bases line up with TRBD1. In germline, CDR1 is SGHNT, CDR2 YYREEE (reference sequence). CDR3 length: 16 residues. V shed 0 bases and J 5 bases; nucleotides not matched to a gene: 7. The DNA of the CDR3 is TGTGCCAGCAGCTTGGCTGGGACAGGGGAGGGGTATGGCTACACCTTC. This translates into CASSLAGTGEGYGYTF.

The V call is TRBV6-6, the J call TRBJ1-1; D is perhaps TRBD1 (5 bases). V lost 8 bases, J lost 5 bases, and 21 bases lay in between. Looked up from germline, CDR1 is MNHNY and CDR2 is SVGAGI (reference sequence). The CDR3 spans 15 residues. The CDR3 loop reads CASARPQGIWTEAFF. As DNA, the CDR3 is TGTGCCAGCGCCAGACCCCAGGGAATTTGGACTGAAGCTTTCTTT.

The rearrangement uses TRBV5-6 and TRBJ1-2, with 10 bases lining up with TRBD1. From germline, CDR1 is SGHDT and CDR2 YYEEEE. CDR3 length equals 15 residues. V gave up 3 bases and J gave up 8 bases; unmatched junction bases: 10. CDR3 sequence reads: CASSYIRQGAGGYTF. CDR3 DNA: TGTGCCAGCAGCTATATTAGACAGGGGGCAGGAGGCTACACCTTC.

The V gene is TRBV27, the J gene TRBJ1-5; D is ambiguous. Per germline, CDR1 MNHEY and CDR2 SMNVEV (reference sequence). Trimming removed 3 bases from V and 3 bases from J, with 9 bases in between. This CDR3 spans 14 amino acids. The CDR3 region is CASSFHGLNQPQHF. The CDR3 bases are TGTGCCAGCAGTTTTCACGGACTCAATCAGCCCCAGCATTTT.

V is TRBV7-2 and J is TRBJ1-3, with unresolved D. The V end was cut by 3 bases, the J end by 0 bases, with 9 bases between. CDR3 size: 15 residues. CDR1 and CDR2 (germline): SGHTA, FQGNSA. This CDR3 is CASSFLGPSGNTIYF. CDR3 nucleotides: TGTGCCAGCAGCTTTCTGGGCCCCTCTGGAAACACCATATATTTT.

The chain has TRBV5-6 and TRBJ2-3; perhaps TRBD2 as D (6 bases). Germline-derived CDR1 and CDR2 are SGHDT and YYEEEE. V was shortened by 1 base and J by 6 bases, with 12 bases between the two germline ends. The CDR3 runs to 14 residues. The CDR3, as DNA: TGTGCCAGCAGCTTGTTGGTGGAGGGGGATACGCAGTATTTT. Translating it yields CASSLLVEGDTQYF.

In DNA form, the CDR3 reads TGTGCCAGCAGCTTAACAGGGGCGGGTGAAGCTTTCTTT. As protein: CASSLTGAGEAFF. This sequence joins TRBV7-2 and TRBJ1-1; 7 nucleotides agree with TRBD1. V shed 2 bases and J 7 bases; nucleotides not matched to a gene: 4. The CDR3 consists of 13 residues. The germline V gene has CDR1 SGHTA and CDR2 FQGNSA. Drawing the rest from reference TRBV7-2 and TRBJ1-1, the complete variable domain is GAGVSQSPSNKVTEKGKDVELRCDPISGHTALYWYRQSLGQGLEFLIYFQGNSAPDKSGLPSDRFSAERTGGSVSTLTIQRTQQEDSAVYLCASSLTGAGEAFFGQGTRLTVV.

The rearrangement links TRBV5-1 to TRBJ1-1; possible D gene TRBD1, 5 bases. V dropped 1 base and J dropped 7 bases, with 11 bases sitting between them. The CDR3 totals 13 residues. Germline CDR1 SGHRS, CDR2 YFSETQ. CDR3 sequence: CASSLLTTGEAFF. CDR3 DNA sequence: TGCGCCAGCAGCTTGTTGACTACAGGTGAAGCTTTCTTT.